The subject of this entry is one T cell receptor beta chain. Its antigen is not known. V gave up 1 base and J gave up 1 base, with 7 bases separating them. CDR3 size: 14 residues. Germline V gives CDR1 SGHVS, CDR2 FNYEAQ. Data came from immunoSEQ multiplex PCR; TCRdb stores just in-frame clones and leaves some out. The sample lists around 13,000 clones, about four fifths occurring once. All trial patients relapsed after autologous stem cell transplantation. These data come from a study of PD-1 blockade in classical Hodgkin lymphoma. General observations from the study: Whereas CD4+ TCR diversity had risen significantly by C4D1, CD8+ TCR diversity had not.

The TCR comes from a human donor with classical Hodgkin lymphoma. The chain links TRBV7-6 to TRBJ1-1; perhaps TRBD1 as D (5 bases). The sequences come from peripheral blood mononuclear cells (PBMCs), collected at baseline. The CDR3 nucleotides are TGTGCCAGCAGCTTAGGGGGGGGGAACACTGAAGCTTTCTTT. Amino acid sequence: CASSLGGGNTEAFF.